The rows below give T cell receptor beta chains drawn from one sample of a study of OX40 agonist ivuxolimab in advanced cancers. The protocol was immunoSEQ multiplex PCR, while the TCRdb copy is restricted to in-frame clones and leaves out a portion. The sample lists more than 35,000 clones, 85% to 90% occurring once. Sample: CD4+ or CD8+ T cells sorted from blood, taken in a trial of the OX40 agonist ivuxolimab. The receptors come from an adult with an advanced solid tumor such as melanoma, head and neck, liver or kidney cancer. Both conserved end residues are part of each CDR3. D genes are given only for firm matches. The size entry is marked missing in some rows and otherwise reads once, few, many or a size class.

TRBJ2-7	NA	TRBV5-3	16	NA	CARSLFVGAFSYEQYF	TGTGCCAGAAGCTTGTTTGTCGGGGCGTTCTCCTACGAGCAGTACTTC
TRBJ2-5	NA	TRBV6-1	15	NA	CASSDLGGFGETQYF	TGTGCCAGCAGTGATTTGGGGGGCTTCGGGGAGACCCAGTACTTC
TRBJ2-5	NA	TRBV6-4	15	NA	CASSDSGRAWETQYF	TGTGCCAGCAGTGACTCTGGACGGGCCTGGGAGACCCAGTACTTC
TRBJ1-3	NA	TRBV29-1	13	NA	CSVDPVSGNTIYF	TGCAGCGTTGACCCCGTCTCTGGAAACACCATATATTTT
TRBJ1-4	NA	TRBV15	15	NA	CATSRDRATNEKLFF	TGTGCCACCAGCAGAGATAGGGCAACTAATGAAAAACTGTTTTTT
TRBJ2-1	NA	TRBV7-6	18	NA	CASSPKGPSRPAYNEQFF	TGTGCCAGCAGCCCCAAAGGCCCTTCCCGGCCGGCCTACAATGAGCAGTTCTTC
TRBJ1-4	NA	TRBV2	12	NA	CASTGFNEKLFF	TGTGCCAGCACAGGGTTTAATGAAAAACTGTTTTTT
TRBJ2-5	NA	TRBV6-1	12	NA	CASMARQETQYF	TGTGCCAGCATGGCCAGGCAAGAGACCCAGTACTTC
TRBJ1-2	NA	TRBV7-3	15	NA	CASSSNSQGSYGYTF	TGTGCCAGCAGCTCCAATTCACAGGGTAGCTATGGCTACACCTTC
TRBJ2-2	once	TRBV10-3	13	NA	CAISVLGTGELFF	TGTGCCATCAGTGTCTTAGGAACCGGGGAGCTGTTTTTT